The 32 T cell receptor beta chains presented below share a single source sample, sequenced in a study of blood T cells in healthy people across ages. Alongside a J-beta primer mix, a sample-barcoded 5' primer served in a second PCR lasting about 7 to 12 cycles. TCRdb reprocessed the 5' RACE reads with MiXCR, giving one entry per CDR3 protein. The sample includes nearly 800,000 distinct CDR3 sequences, roughly 25% seen only once; the top ten take under 4.5%. This sample was shared with a second study, whose subject was T cells of mothers and their children.

Sequenced input: blood. All receptors derive from a boy between 10 and 17 years old in good health.

CDR3: CASSLAWGQGQETQYF. The CDR3 nucleotides read TGTGCCAGCAGCTTAGCGTGGGGGCAGGGGCAAGAGACCCAGTACTTC. This chain uses TRBV7-2 with TRBJ2-5, with D possibly TRBD1 on 6 matching bases. From germline, CDR1 is SGHTA and CDR2 FQGNSA. V was trimmed by 0 bases and J by 2 bases, leaving 13 bases between them. This CDR3 has 16 amino acids.

The chain has TRBV27 and TRBJ1-1; D is perhaps TRBD1 (5 bases). Trimming removed 5 bases at V and 1 base at J, with 14 bases between. Germline V gives CDR1 MNHEY, CDR2 SMNVEV (reference sequence). The CDR3 length is 15 residues. The CDR3 sequence: CASSPRAGWNTEAFF. CDR3 nucleotides: TGTGCCAGCAGTCCCAGGGCGGGATGGAACACTGAAGCTTTCTTT.

The rearrangement uses TRBV24-1 and TRBJ2-2; TRBD1 matches 10 bases. V shed 5 bases, J shed 4 bases, and the junction held 6 bases outside the gene matches. The CDR3 has 16 residues. CDR1 is KGHDR, CDR2 SFDVKD, per germline. The CDR3 sequence is CATSGSGTGATGELFF. The CDR3 DNA reads TGTGCCACCAGTGGATCCGGGACAGGGGCCACCGGGGAGCTGTTTTTT.

The CDR3 DNA sequence: TGTGCCAGCAGCCCTACCCGGGATCAGCCCTACAATGAGCAGTTCTTC. This translates into CASSPTRDQPYNEQFF. The chain carries TRBV7-9 and TRBJ2-1; possible D gene TRBD2, 5 bases. Germline CDR1 and CDR2: SEHNR and FQNEAQ (reference sequence). Deletions cut 5 bases from V and 2 bases from J, with 16 bases between. CDR3 size: 16 residues.

This clonotype was found a few times. V is TRBV7-9 and J is TRBJ2-4, with D possibly TRBD1 on 5 matching bases. The V end was cut by 3 bases, the J end by 7 bases, with 10 bases between. The CDR3 runs 13 residues. CDR1 SEHNR and CDR2 FQNEAQ come from the germline V gene (reference sequence). CDR3 bases: TGTGCCAGCAGCTTTCAGGGCGGCAACATTCAGTACTTC. Amino acid sequence: CASSFQGGNIQYF.

This clonotype has only a few counts. The chain links TRBV28 to TRBJ2-7; D is uncertain. The V and J ends lost 8 bases and 6 bases respectively, with 8 bases between them. The CDR3 runs 10 residues. CDR1 and CDR2 (germline): MDHEN, SYDVKM. CDR3 in DNA: TGTGCCAGCTCCCTCGGCGAGCAGTACTTC. Translating it yields CASSLGEQYF.

The chain carries TRBV18 and TRBJ2-7, with D unclear. The V and J ends lost 0 bases and 3 bases respectively, with 6 bases between them. Germline V gene lookup returns CDR1 KGHSH and CDR2 LQKENI. The CDR3 sequence is 13 residues long. The CDR3 nucleotides read TGTGCCAGCTCACCACCGAACGGCTACGAGCAGTACTTC. Translating gives CASSPPNGYEQYF.

The chain joins TRBV29-1 to TRBJ2-7; 10 bases match TRBD2. Trimming removed 1 base from V and 0 bases from J; junction bases left unmatched: 0. CDR1 SQVTM and CDR2 ANQGSEA come from the germline V gene. The CDR3 totals 14 residues. CDR3 nucleotide sequence: TGCAGCGTTGAAGCTAGCGGGGGCTCCTACGAGCAGTACTTC. This gives the protein CSVEASGGSYEQYF.

This clonotype was counted only a few times. This chain uses TRBV5-4 with TRBJ1-1, with D possibly matching TRBD1 (5 bases). Trimming shortened V by 2 bases and J by 4 bases, and 15 bases separated the two germline ends. Germline CDR1 reads SGHNT; CDR2 reads YYREEE (reference sequence). The CDR3 has 15 residues. The CDR3 region has the DNA TGTGCCAGCAGCTTATTGGGGGAGTTGGCCACTGAAGCTTTCTTT. This encodes CASSLLGELATEAFF.

Here the CDR3 reads CSARDQGQQFF. The CDR3 nucleotides are TGCAGTGCTAGAGATCAAGGTCAGCAGTTCTTC. The chain carries TRBV20-1 and TRBJ2-5; D gene uncertain. The J call may be mistaken, given a closer DNA end match to TRBJ2-1. This CDR3 comprises 11 residues. In germline, CDR1 is DFQATT, CDR2 SNEGSKA (reference sequence).

This clonotype was recorded a few times. The V and J genes are TRBV9 and TRBJ2-1; D gene uncertain. The CDR3 totals 13 residues. CDR1 and CDR2 (germline): SGDLS, YYNGEE. The germline V and J ends were trimmed by 3 bases and 8 bases, with 12 bases remaining between them. CDR3 coding DNA: TGTGCCAGCAGCGCCTCGGGTATGTATGAGCAGTTCTTC. It translates to CASSASGMYEQFF.

This clonotype was seen only once. This chain links TRBV5-1 with TRBJ1-1; no clear D gene. Germline V gene sequence: CDR1 SGHRS, CDR2 YFSETQ. The CDR3 consists of 13 residues. The V end lost 2 bases, the J end lost 3 bases, and 8 bases lay between the germline ends. CDR3 protein: CASSLQKHTEAFF. The DNA of the CDR3 is TGCGCCAGCAGCTTACAGAAACACACTGAAGCTTTCTTT. Using reference TRBV5-1 and TRBJ1-1 for the parts outside the CDR3, the full variable domain is KAGVTQTPRYLIKTRGQQVTLSCSPISGHRSVSWYQQTPGQGLQFLFEYFSETQRNKGNFPGRFSGRQFSNSRSEMNVSTLELGDSALYLCASSLQKHTEAFFGQGTRLTVV.

Only a few counts were recorded for this clonotype. The junction differs from germline at one of its ends, possibly a read error. The V gene is TRBV6-2 or TRBV6-3, the J gene TRBJ2-5; D uncertain. In germline, CDR1 is MNHEY, CDR2 SVGEGT. The CDR3 spans 10 residues. CDR3 in DNA: TGTGCCAGCAGTTCCCCGCGGCAAGACTTC. The encoded protein is CASSSPRQDF.

The chain employs TRBV29-1 and TRBJ2-1, with no clear D. Germline-derived CDR1 and CDR2 are SQVTM and ANQGSEA. Trimming cost V 1 base and J 5 bases, with 12 bases left between them. The CDR3 sequence is 14 residues long. The CDR3 sequence is CSVEGPTKHNEQFF. In DNA, the CDR3 is TGCAGCGTTGAAGGACCCACGAAACACAATGAGCAGTTCTTC.

This rearrangement joins TRBV5-1 to TRBJ2-1, with TRBD2 as a possible D gene (7 bases). Germline CDR1 is SGHRS and CDR2 is YFSETQ. The CDR3 is made up of 15 amino acids. V dropped 6 bases and J dropped 1 base, with 14 bases sitting between them. The CDR3, as DNA: TGCGCCAGCACCCGGGGGGCAGATTCCTACAATGAGCAGTTCTTC. This gives the protein CASTRGADSYNEQFF.

The chain employs TRBV12-3 or TRBV12-4 and TRBJ1-5, with D possibly matching TRBD1 (6 bases). The CDR3 covers 14 residues. V was pared by 8 bases and J by 3 bases, with 14 bases between. The CDR3 sequence: CASQQGGINQPQHF. The DNA of the CDR3 is TGTGCCAGCCAACAGGGAGGAATCAATCAGCCCCAGCATTTT.

This clonotype was counted only a few times. The chain joins TRBV2 to TRBJ2-5, with 7 nucleotides matching TRBD1. V dropped 3 bases and J dropped 11; count of bases not matched to a gene: 3. This CDR3 is built from 11 residues. CDR1 and CDR2 from the germline V gene are SNHLY and FYNNEI. The CDR3, as DNA: TGTGCCAGCAGTGACGACAGGGCGCAGTACTTC. The encoded protein is CASSDDRAQYF. Full variable domain (missing parts from reference TRBV2 and TRBJ2-5): EPEVTQTPSHQVTQMGQEVILRCVPISNHLYFYWYRQILGQKVEFLVSFYNNEISEKSEIFDDQFSVERPDGSNFTLKIRSTKLEDSAMYFCASSDDRAQYFGPGTRLLVL.

V is TRBV4-3 and J is TRBJ2-6; 11 bases line up with TRBD1. Germline trimming cut 0 bases from V and 6 bases from J; bases unmatched to any gene: 4. The CDR3 length is 17 residues. Germline values: CDR1 LGHNA, CDR2 YSLEER. This chain's CDR3 is CASSQDGQGAVANVLTF. The CDR3 DNA sequence: TGCGCCAGCAGCCAAGACGGACAGGGGGCCGTGGCCAACGTCCTGACTTTC.

The rearrangement uses TRBV12-3 or TRBV12-4 and TRBJ1-4; TRBD1 matches 11 bases. CDR3 size: 13 residues. The V gene end was trimmed by 8 bases and the J gene end by 8 bases; junction bases not matched to a gene: 4. The CDR3 DNA sequence: TGTGCCAGCGGCCGGGACAGGGGGGAAAAACTGTTTTTT. Its translation: CASGRDRGEKLFF.

This clonotype was counted a few times. The genes are TRBV13 and TRBJ1-1; 12 bases agree with TRBD1. V gave up 4 bases and J gave up 8 bases; unmatched junction bases: 11. The CDR3 totals 16 residues. Germline CDR1 PRHDT, CDR2 FYEKMQ (reference sequence). The CDR3 bases are TGTGCCAGCAGCTACCGACTCGGGACAGGGGGCGCGGAAGCTTTCTTT. Protein sequence: CASSYRLGTGGAEAFF. Together with reference TRBV13 and TRBJ1-1, the CDR3 gives the full variable domain: AAGVIQSPRHLIKEKRETATLKCYPIPRHDTVYWYQQGPGQDPQFLISFYEKMQSDKGSIPDRFSAQQFSDYHSELNMSSLELGDSALYFCASSYRLGTGGAEAFFGQGTRLTVV.

This clonotype came up many times. The CDR3 coding sequence is TGCGCCAGCAGCCAAAGGACTAGCGGGAGCACAGATACGCAGTATTTT. This gives the protein CASSQRTSGSTDTQYF. The chain uses TRBV4-1 and TRBJ2-3; TRBD2 agrees at 11 bases. Germline V gene lookup returns CDR1 MGHRA and CDR2 YSYEKL. The CDR3 loop spans 16 amino acids. V shed 2 bases, J shed 0 bases, and the junction held 1 base outside the gene matches.

This clonotype occurred a few times. This sequence joins TRBV3-1 and TRBJ2-7, with no clear D. Germline V CDR1 and CDR2: LGHDT, YNNKEL (reference sequence). The CDR3 is 13 amino acids. Trimming pared 4 bases from V and 5 bases from J, leaving 12 bases between. The CDR3 is CASSLTLGHEQYF. DNA of the CDR3: TGTGCCAGCAGCCTCACTCTAGGACACGAGCAGTACTTC.

Details on this clonotype: One junction end does not reproduce the germline sequence, and a read error may be involved. This sequence joins TRBV6-2 or TRBV6-3 and TRBJ2-6; tentatively, D is TRBD1 (5 bases). This CDR3 contains 15 residues. In germline, CDR1 is MNHEY, CDR2 SVGEGT. CDR3 in amino acids: CARSYDSSGANVLTF. The CDR3 DNA is TGTGCCCGCAGTTACGACAGCTCTGGGGCCAACGTCCTGACTTTC.

The chain recombines TRBV4-3 with TRBJ2-1, with D maybe TRBD2 (6 bases). The J call could be wrong; TRBJ2-7 is a better fit for the DNA end. The CDR3 is 17 amino acids. CDR1 is LGHNA and CDR2 is YSLEER in the germline V gene. As DNA, the CDR3 is TGCGCCAGCAGCCAAGATCGGGAGCCTAACTACTATTACGAGCAGTACTTC. Translated: CASSQDREPNYYYEQYF.

This clonotype has more than one count but fewer than ten. The chain is built from TRBV7-3 and TRBJ1-1; 7 nucleotides match TRBD1. This CDR3 region has 15 residues. Losses at the gene ends were 1 base for V and 1 base for J; bases not matched to a gene: 3. Germline V gene sequence: CDR1 SGHTA, CDR2 FQGTGA. This chain's CDR3 is CASSLMAGGNTEAFF. CDR3 DNA sequence: TGTGCCAGCAGCTTAATGGCAGGGGGGAACACTGAAGCTTTCTTT.

As regards this clonotype: One end of the junction fails to match germline, which may point to a read error. V and J are TRBV6-6 and TRBJ2-5; D may match TRBD1 or TRBD2 (6 bases each). This CDR3 contains 14 residues. Per germline, CDR1 MNHNY and CDR2 SVGAGI (reference sequence). CDR3 amino acids: CAGSYGTREETQYF. The CDR3 coding sequence is TGTGCCGGCAGCTACGGGACACGGGAGGAGACCCAGTACTTC.

The chain uses TRBV9 and TRBJ2-3, with 8 bases aligning to TRBD2. Germline CDR1 is SGDLS and CDR2 is YYNGEE. This CDR3 region has 17 residues. V lost 3 bases and J lost 2; bases outside the gene matches: 11. The CDR3 DNA sequence: TGTGCCAGCAGCGCTAAACCTGCGGGGGGATCCACAGATACGCAGTATTTT. Protein: CASSAKPAGGSTDTQYF.

This clonotype was observed a few times. The chain joins TRBV10-3 to TRBJ1-5; possibly TRBD1 for D (6 bases). The CDR3 is 14 residues long. V lost 6 bases to trimming and J lost 3 bases, with 12 bases between them. Germline lookup yields CDR1 ENHRY and CDR2 SYGVKD. In DNA form, the CDR3 reads TGTGCCATCAGCGAGGACAGCCACAATCAGCCCCAGCATTTT. Amino acids: CAISEDSHNQPQHF.

The sample holds a few counts of this clonotype. The V call is TRBV20-1, the J call TRBJ1-5; perhaps TRBD1 as D (6 bases). The ends were cut back, 6 bases at V and 0 bases at J, with 12 bases in the middle. Germline CDR1 reads DFQATT; CDR2 reads SNEGSKA (reference sequence). The CDR3 sequence is 14 residues long. DNA for the CDR3: TGCAGTGCAAGACAGGAAATTAGCAATCAGCCCCAGCATTTT. Its translation: CSARQEISNQPQHF.

The chain recombines TRBV6-6 with TRBJ2-5, with 7 bases matching TRBD2. With the DNA end fitting TRBJ2-7 better, the J assignment may be wrong. From germline, CDR1 is MNHNY and CDR2 SVGAGI (reference sequence). There are 13 residues in the CDR3. CDR3 residues: CASLGGITYEQYF. The CDR3 DNA sequence: TGTGCCTCCCTGGGGGGGATAACCTACGAGCAGTACTTC.

This clonotype was counted a few times. This chain joins TRBV29-1 and TRBJ2-5; D is ambiguous. Germline CDR1 reads SQVTM; CDR2 reads ANQGSEA. The CDR3 has 13 amino acids. V lost 6 bases, J lost 4 bases, and 15 bases lay in between. In DNA form, the CDR3 reads TGCAGCGTCGAGATAAAAAGGCGAGAGACCCAGTACTTC. Translation gives CSVEIKRRETQYF.

In regard to this clonotype: Being one base from a much bigger clone, this may be a read error. The rearrangement links TRBV20-1 to TRBJ2-7; weak D call: TRBD2 (5 bases). This CDR3 is 11 amino acids long. In germline, CDR1 is DFQATT, CDR2 SNEGSKA (reference sequence). The CDR3 DNA is TGCAGTGCTAGAGATAGGGAGACCCAGCACTTC. It codes for CSARDRETQHF.